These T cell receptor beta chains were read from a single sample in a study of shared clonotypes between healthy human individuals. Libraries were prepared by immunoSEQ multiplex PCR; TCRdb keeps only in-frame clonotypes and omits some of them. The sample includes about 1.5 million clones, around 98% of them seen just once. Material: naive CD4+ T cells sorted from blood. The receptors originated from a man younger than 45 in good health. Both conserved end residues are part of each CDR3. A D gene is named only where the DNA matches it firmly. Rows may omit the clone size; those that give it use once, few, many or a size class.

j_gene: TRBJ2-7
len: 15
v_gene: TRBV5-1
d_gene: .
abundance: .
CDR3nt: TGCGCCAGCAGCTTGGAGGACTTCTTCTCCTACGAGCAGTACTTC
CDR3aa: CASSLEDFFSYEQYF

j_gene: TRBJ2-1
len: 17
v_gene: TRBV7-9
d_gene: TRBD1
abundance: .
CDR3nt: TGTGCCAGCAGCTTTCTAAGGACAGGAGGCCTCTACAATGAGCAGTTCTTC
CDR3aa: CASSFLRTGGLYNEQFF

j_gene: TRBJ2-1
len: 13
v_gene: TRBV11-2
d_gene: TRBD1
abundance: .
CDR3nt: TGTGCCAGCAGCTTAGAACAGGGGATTGAGCAGTTCTTC
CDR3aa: CASSLEQGIEQFF

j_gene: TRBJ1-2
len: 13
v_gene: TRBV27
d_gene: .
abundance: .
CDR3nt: TGTGCCAGCGGGATGGACAGATCCTATGGCTACACCTTC
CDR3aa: CASGMDRSYGYTF

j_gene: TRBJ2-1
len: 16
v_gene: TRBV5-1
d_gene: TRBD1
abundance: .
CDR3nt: TGCGCCAGCAGCTTGAATCGTGGACAGGGGGCCTATGAGCAGTTCTTC
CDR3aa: CASSLNRGQGAYEQFF

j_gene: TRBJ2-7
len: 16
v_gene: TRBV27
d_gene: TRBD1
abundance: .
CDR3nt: TGTGCCAGCAGTTTCACCCTCCGGGACAGGGGGGGGGAGCAGTACTTC
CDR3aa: CASSFTLRDRGGEQYF

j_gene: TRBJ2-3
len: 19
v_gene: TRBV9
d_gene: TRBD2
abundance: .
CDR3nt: TGTGCCAGCAGCGTAGCCCTCTCTATAGCGGGAGGGCCCCCAGATACGCAGTATTTT
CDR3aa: CASSVALSIAGGPPDTQYF

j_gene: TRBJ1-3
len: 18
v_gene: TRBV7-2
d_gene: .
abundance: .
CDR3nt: TGTGCCAGCAGCTTAGCTCCCACTCAGGGGTTATCTGGAAACACCATATATTTT
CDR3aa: CASSLAPTQGLSGNTIYF

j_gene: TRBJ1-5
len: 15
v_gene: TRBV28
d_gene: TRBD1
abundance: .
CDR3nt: TGTGCCACCCGACAGGGGGGCCGTAGCAATCAGCCCCAGCATTTT
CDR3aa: CATRQGGRSNQPQHF

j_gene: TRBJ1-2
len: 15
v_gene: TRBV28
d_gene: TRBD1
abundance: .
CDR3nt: TGTGCCAGCAGTCCCTTCGGGACAGCCTTTTATGGCTACACCTTC
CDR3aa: CASSPFGTAFYGYTF

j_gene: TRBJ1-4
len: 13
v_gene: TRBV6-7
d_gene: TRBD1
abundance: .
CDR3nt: TGTGCCAGCCTCGACAGGGGAAGCGAAAAACTGTTTTTT
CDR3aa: CASLDRGSEKLFF

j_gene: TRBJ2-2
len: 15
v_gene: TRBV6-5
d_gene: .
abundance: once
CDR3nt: TGTGCCAGCAGGGGACTCATAACGAACACCGGGGAGCTGTTTTTT
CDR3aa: CASRGLITNTGELFF

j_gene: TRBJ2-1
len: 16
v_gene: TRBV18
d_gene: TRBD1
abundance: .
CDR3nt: TGTGCCAGCTCACCACGGGGACAGGGGGCCATCAATGAGCAGTTCTTC
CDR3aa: CASSPRGQGAINEQFF

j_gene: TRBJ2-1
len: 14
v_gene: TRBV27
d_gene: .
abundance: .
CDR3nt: TGTGCCAGCCAGGGGACTACCACCTACAATGAGCAGTTCTTC
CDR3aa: CASQGTTTYNEQFF

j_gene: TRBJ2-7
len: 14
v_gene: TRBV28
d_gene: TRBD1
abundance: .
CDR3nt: TGTGCCAGCAGTTCAGGACAGGGCACCTACGAGCAGTACTTC
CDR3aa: CASSSGQGTYEQYF

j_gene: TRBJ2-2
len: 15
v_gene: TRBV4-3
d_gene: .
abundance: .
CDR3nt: TGCGCCAGCAGCCGATCCCTCATAAGCACCGGGGAGCTGTTTTTT
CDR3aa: CASSRSLISTGELFF

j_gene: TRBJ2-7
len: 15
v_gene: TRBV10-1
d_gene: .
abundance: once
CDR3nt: TGCGCCAGCGGGCCGGTTACGGGACTCGACTACGAGCAGTACTTC
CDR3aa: CASGPVTGLDYEQYF

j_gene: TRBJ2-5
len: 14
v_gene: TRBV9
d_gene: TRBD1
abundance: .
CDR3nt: TGTGCCAGCAGCGAAGGACAGGGATGGGAGACCCAGTACTTC
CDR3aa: CASSEGQGWETQYF

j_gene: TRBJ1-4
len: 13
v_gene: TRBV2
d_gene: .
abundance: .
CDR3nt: TGTGCCAGCAGTGGGGAAAGGGGGGAAAAACTGTTTTTT
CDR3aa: CASSGERGEKLFF

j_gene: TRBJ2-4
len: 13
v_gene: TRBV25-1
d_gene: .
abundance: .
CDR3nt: TGTGCCAGCAGTGAATATTCGAACGACATTCAGTACTTC
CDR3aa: CASSEYSNDIQYF

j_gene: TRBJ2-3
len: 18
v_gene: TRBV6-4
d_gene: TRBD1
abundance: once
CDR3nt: TGTGCCAGCAGTGACGGGGGAGGGGACAGGGGCAGTACAGATACGCAGTATTTT
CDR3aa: CASSDGGGDRGSTDTQYF

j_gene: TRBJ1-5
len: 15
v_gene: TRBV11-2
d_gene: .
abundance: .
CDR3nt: TGTGCCAGCAGCTTCAGGACTCTCCGCAATCAGCCCCAGCATTTT
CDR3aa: CASSFRTLRNQPQHF

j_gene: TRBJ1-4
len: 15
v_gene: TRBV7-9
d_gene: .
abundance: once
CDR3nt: TGTGCCAGCAGCTCCTCACAGGGAACTAATGAAAAACTGTTTTTT
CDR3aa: CASSSSQGTNEKLFF

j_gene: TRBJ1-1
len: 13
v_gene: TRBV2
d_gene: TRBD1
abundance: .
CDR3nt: TGTGCCAGCAGCTACAGGGGTGGGACTGAAGCTTTCTTT
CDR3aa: CASSYRGGTEAFF

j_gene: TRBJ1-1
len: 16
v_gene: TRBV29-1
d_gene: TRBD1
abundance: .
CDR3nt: TGCAGCGTTGAAGGCTCTCCACAGGGGGCGCGGACTGAAGCTTTCTTT
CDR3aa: CSVEGSPQGARTEAFF

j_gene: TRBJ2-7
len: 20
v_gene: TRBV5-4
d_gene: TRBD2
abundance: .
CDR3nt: TGTGCCAGCAGCTCGAGCCGGACTAGCGGTCGAAGAGAAAGAATCTACGAGCAGTACTTC
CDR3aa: CASSSSRTSGRRERIYEQYF

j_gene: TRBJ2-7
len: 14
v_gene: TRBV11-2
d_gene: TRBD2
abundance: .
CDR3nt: TGTGCCAGCAGCCAGGGACTAGCGGGCTACGAGCAGTACTTC
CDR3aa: CASSQGLAGYEQYF

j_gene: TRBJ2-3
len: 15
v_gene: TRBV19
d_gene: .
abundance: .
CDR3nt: TGTGCCAGTAGTACCGCGCGGGGCCGCACAGATACGCAGTATTTT
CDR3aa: CASSTARGRTDTQYF

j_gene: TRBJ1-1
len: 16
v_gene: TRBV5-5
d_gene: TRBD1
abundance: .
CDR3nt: TGTGCCAGCAGCGGTCCCGGGACAGTAACCAACACTGAAGCTTTCTTT
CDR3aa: CASSGPGTVTNTEAFF

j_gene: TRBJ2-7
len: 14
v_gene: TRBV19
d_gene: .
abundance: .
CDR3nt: TGTGCCAGTAGCCCCTCCCGGGATATCTACGAGCAGTACTTC
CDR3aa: CASSPSRDIYEQYF

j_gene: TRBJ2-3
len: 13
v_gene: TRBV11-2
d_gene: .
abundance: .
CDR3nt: TGTGCCAGCAGCCCGAGTCCGAGAGATACGCAGTATTTT
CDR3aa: CASSPSPRDTQYF

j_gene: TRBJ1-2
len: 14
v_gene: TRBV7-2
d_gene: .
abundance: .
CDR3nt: TGTGCCAGCACCCTAGGCAGAGCAGTCTATGGCTACACCTTC
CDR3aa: CASTLGRAVYGYTF

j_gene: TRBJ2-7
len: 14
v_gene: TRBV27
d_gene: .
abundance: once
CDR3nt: TGTGCCAGCAGTAGGGCCGACAGGAACTACGAGCAGTACTTC
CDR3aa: CASSRADRNYEQYF

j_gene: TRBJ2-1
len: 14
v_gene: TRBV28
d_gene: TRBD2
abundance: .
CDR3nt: TGTGCCAGCAGTAGAGCGGGAGGGTACAATGAGCAGTTCTTC
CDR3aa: CASSRAGGYNEQFF

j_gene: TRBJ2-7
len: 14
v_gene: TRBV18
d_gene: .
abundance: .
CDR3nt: TGTGCCAGCTCACCGGCCAGAGTCCCCTACGAGCAGTACTTC
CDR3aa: CASSPARVPYEQYF

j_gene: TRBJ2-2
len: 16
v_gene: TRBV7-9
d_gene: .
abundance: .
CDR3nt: TGTGCCAGCAGCGTAGGAGGGACAGTGAACACCGGGGAGCTGTTTTTT
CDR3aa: CASSVGGTVNTGELFF

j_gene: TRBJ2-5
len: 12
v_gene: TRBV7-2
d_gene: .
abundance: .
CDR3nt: TGTGCCAGCAGCTTAGTAGGAGAGACCCAGTACTTC
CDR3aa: CASSLVGETQYF

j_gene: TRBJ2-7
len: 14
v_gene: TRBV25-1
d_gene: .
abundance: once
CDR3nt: TGTGCCAGCAGTCCCTACCGGCCGGGTGGCGAGCAGTACTTC
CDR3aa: CASSPYRPGGEQYF

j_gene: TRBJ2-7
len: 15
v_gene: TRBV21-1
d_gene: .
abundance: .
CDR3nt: TGTGCCAGCAGCACCCGGACTAGCGGGAGGGACGAGCAGTACTTC
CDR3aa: CASSTRTSGRDEQYF

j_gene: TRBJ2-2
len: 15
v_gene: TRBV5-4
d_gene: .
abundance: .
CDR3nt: TGTGCCAGCAGCTCTCCGGGGGCGGGCGCCGGGGAGCTGTTTTTT
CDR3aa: CASSSPGAGAGELFF

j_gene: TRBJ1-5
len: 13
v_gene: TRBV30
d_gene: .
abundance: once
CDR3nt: TGTGCCTGGAGCTTAATGGGCAATCAGCCCCAGCATTTT
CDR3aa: CAWSLMGNQPQHF

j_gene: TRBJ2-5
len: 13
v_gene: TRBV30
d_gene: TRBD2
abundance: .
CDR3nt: TGTGCCTGGACTAGCGGGAGGGGGGAGACCCAGTACTTC
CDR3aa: CAWTSGRGETQYF

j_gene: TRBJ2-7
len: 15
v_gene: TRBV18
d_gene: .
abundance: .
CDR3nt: TGTGCCAGCTCATCAACTATACAGGGTCCGGAGGAGCAGTACTTC
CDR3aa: CASSSTIQGPEEQYF

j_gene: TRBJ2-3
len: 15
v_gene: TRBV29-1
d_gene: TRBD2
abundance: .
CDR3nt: TGCAGCGCCTCCGTAGGAGCGGGAGACACAGATACGCAGTATTTT
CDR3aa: CSASVGAGDTDTQYF

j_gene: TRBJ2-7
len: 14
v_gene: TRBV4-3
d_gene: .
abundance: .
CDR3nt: TGCGCCAGCAGCCAAGATGGGGGCAGGTACGAGCAGTACTTC
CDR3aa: CASSQDGGRYEQYF

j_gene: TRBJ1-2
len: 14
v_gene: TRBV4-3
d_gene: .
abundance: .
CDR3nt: TGCGCCAGCAGCCAAGATTACAACAGCTATGGCTACACCTTC
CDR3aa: CASSQDYNSYGYTF

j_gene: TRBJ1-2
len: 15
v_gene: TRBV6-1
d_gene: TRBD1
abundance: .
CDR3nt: TGTGCCAGCAGAGGGACAGGGGGCAGAGACTATGGCTACACCTTC
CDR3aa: CASRGTGGRDYGYTF

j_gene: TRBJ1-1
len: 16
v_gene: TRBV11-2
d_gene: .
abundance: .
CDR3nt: TGTGCCAGCAGCTCCCCTGGGCTGGGTGGGGACACTGAAGCTTTCTTT
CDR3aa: CASSSPGLGGDTEAFF

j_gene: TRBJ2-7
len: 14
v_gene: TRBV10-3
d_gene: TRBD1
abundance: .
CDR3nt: TGTGCCATCAGGGGACAGGGGAATCCCTACGAGCAGTACTTC
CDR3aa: CAIRGQGNPYEQYF

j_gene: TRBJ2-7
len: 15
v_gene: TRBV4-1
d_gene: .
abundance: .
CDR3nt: TGCGCCAGCAGCCACCGGACAGATCAAGGCTACGAGCAGTACTTC
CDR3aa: CASSHRTDQGYEQYF

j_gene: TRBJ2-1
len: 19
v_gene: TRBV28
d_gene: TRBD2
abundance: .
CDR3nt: TGTGCCAGCAGTTTGTCGGGACTAGCGGGAGTTGGAGCCTACAATGAGCAGTTCTTC
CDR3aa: CASSLSGLAGVGAYNEQFF

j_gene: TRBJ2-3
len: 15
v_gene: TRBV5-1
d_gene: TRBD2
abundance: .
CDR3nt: TGCGCCAGCAGCTTTCCTAGCGGGAGCACAGATACGCAGTATTTT
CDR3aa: CASSFPSGSTDTQYF

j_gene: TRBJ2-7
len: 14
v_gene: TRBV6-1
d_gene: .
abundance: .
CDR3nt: TGTGCCAGCAGTGTCCAGGGGCAGTCCTACGAGCAGTACTTC
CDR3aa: CASSVQGQSYEQYF

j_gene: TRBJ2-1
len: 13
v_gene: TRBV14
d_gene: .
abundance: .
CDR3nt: TGTGCCAGCAGCCAAGACAGGGCGGTTGAGCAGTTCTTC
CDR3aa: CASSQDRAVEQFF

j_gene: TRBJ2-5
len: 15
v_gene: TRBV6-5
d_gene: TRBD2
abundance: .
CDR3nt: TGTGCCAGCAGTTACCAGAGCGGGAGCGGGGAGACCCAGTACTTC
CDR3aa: CASSYQSGSGETQYF